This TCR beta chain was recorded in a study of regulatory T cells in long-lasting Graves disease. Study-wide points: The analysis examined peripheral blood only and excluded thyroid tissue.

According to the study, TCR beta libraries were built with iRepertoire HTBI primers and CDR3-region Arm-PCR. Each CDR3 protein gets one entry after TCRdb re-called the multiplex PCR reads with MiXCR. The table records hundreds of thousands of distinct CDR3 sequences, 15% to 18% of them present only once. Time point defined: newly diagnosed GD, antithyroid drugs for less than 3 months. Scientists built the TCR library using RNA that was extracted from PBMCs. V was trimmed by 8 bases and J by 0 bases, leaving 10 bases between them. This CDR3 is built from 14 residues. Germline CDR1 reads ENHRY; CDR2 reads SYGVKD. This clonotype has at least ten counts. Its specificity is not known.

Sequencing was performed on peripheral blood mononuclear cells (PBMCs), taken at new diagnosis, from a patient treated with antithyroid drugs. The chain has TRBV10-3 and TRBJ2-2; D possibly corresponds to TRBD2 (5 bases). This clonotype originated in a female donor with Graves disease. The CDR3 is CAIGSGTNTGELFF. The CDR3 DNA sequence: TGTGCCATCGGGAGCGGCACGAACACCGGGGAGCTGTTTTTT.